Below are 27 T cell receptor beta chains sequenced from a single sample in a study of technical replicates of blood from a few donors. This table comes from immunoSEQ multiplex PCR, and its TCRdb copy is limited to in-frame clones, with some not included. The table shows roughly 79,000 clones, with just over 95% occurring only once. Sequencing was carried out using T cells isolated from PBMCs. Every receptor here comes from a human donor in good health.

This chain joins TRBV5-4 and TRBJ2-5; 11 bases agree with TRBD2. Per the germline V gene, CDR1 is SGHNT and CDR2 is YYREEE (reference sequence). CDR3 length: 15 residues. Germline trimming cut 2 bases from V and 4 bases from J; bases unmatched to any gene: 4. Written as DNA, the CDR3 is TGTGCCAGCAGCTTTCCTCTAGCGGGAGGAGAGACCCAGTACTTC. It codes for CASSFPLAGGETQYF.

This chain joins TRBV5-1 and TRBJ2-5; 8 bases are a match to TRBD2. The CDR3 loop spans 17 amino acids. CDR1 SGHRS and CDR2 YFSETQ come from the germline V gene. The junction had 18 bases not matched to a gene; V was cut back by 6 bases and J by 5 bases. The CDR3 DNA is TGCGCCAGCAACCTAAGGCTTGCGGGAGGAAATTTTGAGACCCAGTACTTC. It is translated as CASNLRLAGGNFETQYF.

The gene calls are TRBV9 and TRBJ1-2; a weak D match, TRBD1 (6 bases). The CDR3 consists of 16 residues. V was trimmed by 4 bases and J by 2 bases, leaving 18 bases between them. Per the germline V gene, CDR1 is SGDLS and CDR2 is YYNGEE. The CDR3 protein is CASSPLGQSLNYGYTF. The CDR3 DNA reads as TGTGCCAGCAGCCCCCTAGGACAGTCCTTAAACTATGGCTACACCTTC.

The chain has TRBV6-6 and TRBJ2-5; a weak D match, TRBD2 (5 bases). The germline V and J ends were trimmed by 6 bases and 4 bases, with 12 bases remaining between them. Germline lookup yields CDR1 MNHNY and CDR2 SVGAGI (reference sequence). This CDR3 spans 13 amino acids. The CDR3 DNA follows: TGTGCCAGCAGCCTAGCCCTACGAGAGACCCAGTACTTC. Translated: CASSLALRETQYF.

The V call is TRBV5-4, the J call TRBJ2-2; no firm D call. This CDR3 has 13 amino acids. Between the trimmed V and J ends, which lost 7 bases and 3 bases, there was a span of 10 bases. Per germline, CDR1 SGHNT and CDR2 YYREEE (reference sequence). In DNA form, the CDR3 reads TGTGCCAGCTTCACTGCGGACACCGGGGAGCTGTTTTTT. Residues: CASFTADTGELFF.

V usage is TRBV7-3 and J usage is TRBJ2-2; tentative D call: TRBD2 (5 bases). The CDR3 spans 14 residues. V was trimmed by 8 bases and J by 4 bases, leaving 14 bases between them. CDR1 is SGHTA and CDR2 is FQGTGA in the germline V gene. DNA of the CDR3: TGTGCCAGCTCCAAGGCGGGCTTCACCGGGGAGCTGTTTTTT. The encoded protein is CASSKAGFTGELFF.

The chain is built from TRBV7-9 and TRBJ1-5; D unclear. Germline V gives CDR1 SEHNR, CDR2 FQNEAQ (reference sequence). CDR3 size: 14 residues. Trimming stripped 3 bases from V and 4 bases from J, with 10 bases between. The CDR3 DNA reads as TGTGCCAGCAGCTTTGTTCCGGGGAATCAGCCCCAGCATTTT. Its protein product is CASSFVPGNQPQHF. Combining the CDR3 with reference TRBV7-9 and TRBJ1-5 gives the whole variable domain DTGVSQNPRHKITKRGQNVTFRCDPISEHNRLYWYRQTLGQGPEFLTYFQNEAQLEKSRLLSDRFSAERPKGSFSTLEIQRTEQGDSAMYLCASSFVPGNQPQHFGDGTRLSIL.

V is TRBV10-2 and J is TRBJ1-1; D is uncertain. Trimming pared 4 bases from V and 0 bases from J, leaving 6 bases between. The length of the CDR3 is 13 residues. Germline V gene lookup returns CDR1 WSHSY and CDR2 SAAADI. The CDR3 coding sequence is TGCGCCAGCAGTGGCGAGGTGAACACTGAAGCTTTCTTT. Amino acids: CASSGEVNTEAFF.

The gene calls are TRBV27 and TRBJ2-2; D possibly corresponds to TRBD1 (5 bases). V was shortened by 0 bases and J by 4 bases, with 9 bases between the two germline ends. Per the germline V gene, CDR1 is MNHEY and CDR2 is SMNVEV (reference sequence). This CDR3 contains 15 residues. The CDR3 region is CASSLSVTATGELFF. In DNA, the CDR3 is TGTGCCAGCAGTTTATCAGTGACAGCCACCGGGGAGCTGTTTTTT.

The chain couples TRBV9 to TRBJ2-7; TRBD2 matches 14 bases. This CDR3 has 15 residues. The junction had 4 bases not matched to a gene; V was cut back by 4 bases and J by 4 bases. Germline values: CDR1 SGDLS, CDR2 YYNGEE. The CDR3 DNA sequence: TGTGCCAGCAGCCAGGGACTAGCGGGAGCGTACGAGCAGTACTTC. Translating gives CASSQGLAGAYEQYF.

The V gene is TRBV9, the J gene TRBJ2-1, with a weak D call TRBD1 (5 bases). The V gene's germline CDR1 is SGDLS and CDR2 YYNGEE. V was clipped by 3 bases and J by 7 bases, with 14 bases between them. The CDR3 is 14 residues long. This chain's CDR3 is CASSARVVVNEQFF. DNA of the CDR3: TGTGCCAGCAGCGCCAGGGTAGTTGTTAATGAGCAGTTCTTC.

The chain links TRBV5-1 to TRBJ2-7; 7 bases match TRBD1. The CDR3 is 13 residues long. Trimming at V came to 4 bases and at J to 7 bases, leaving 8 bases not matched to a gene. The germline V gene has CDR1 SGHRS and CDR2 YFSETQ. The CDR3 DNA sequence: TGCGCCAGCAGCCAGACAGGGACGAGGGAGCAGTACTTC. As protein: CASSQTGTREQYF.

J is TRBJ1-1 and V is TRBV11-3; the match to TRBD1 covers 8 bases. Losses at the gene ends were 4 bases for V and 3 bases for J; bases not matched to a gene: 1. The CDR3 has 13 amino acids. The germline V gene has CDR1 SGHNT and CDR2 YENEEA. CDR3 nucleotide sequence: TGTGCCAGCAGCTCGGACAGGGACACTGAAGCTTTCTTT. This gives the protein CASSSDRDTEAFF.

The CDR3 DNA follows: TGTGCCAGCAGCTTAGTTGGGTCTAGCGTTGAGCAGTTCTTC. Its translation is CASSLVGSSVEQFF. The gene calls are TRBV11-3 and TRBJ2-1; a possible D gene is TRBD2 (6 bases). Per the germline V gene, CDR1 is SGHNT and CDR2 is YENEEA. The V gene lost 1 base and the J gene lost 9 bases, with 13 bases spanning the gap. CDR3 length equals 14 residues.

This clone appeared a single time. The V gene is TRBV15, the J gene TRBJ2-2; 8 bases are shared with TRBD2. The CDR3 covers 15 residues. The V gene's germline CDR1 is LNHNV and CDR2 YYDKDF (reference sequence). The J segment lost 4 bases and the V segment lost 0 bases, leaving 1 base of the junction unmatched. Here the CDR3 DNA reads TGTGCCACCAGCAGAGAAGGGACTAGCACCGGGGAGCTGTTTTTT. Protein product: CATSREGTSTGELFF.

The chain uses TRBV6-6 and TRBJ1-4; D is perhaps TRBD1 (6 bases). With 4 bases removed from V and 7 bases from J, the gap between germline ends came to 13 bases. Germline V lookup: CDR1 MNHNY, CDR2 SVGAGI (reference sequence). The CDR3 has 14 residues. The chain's CDR3 is CASSLGGGIEKLFF. The CDR3 DNA is TGTGCCAGCAGTTTGGGAGGGGGGATTGAAAAACTGTTTTTT.

This clone was seen a single time. This chain joins TRBV11-2 and TRBJ2-2; unclear D gene. Germline V gene lookup returns CDR1 SGHAT and CDR2 FQNNGV. This CDR3 has 14 residues. With 1 base removed from V and 3 bases from J, the gap between germline ends came to 6 bases. The DNA for the CDR3 is TGTGCCAGCAGCTTAGCGGCGGACACCGGGGAGCTGTTTTTT. Its protein is CASSLAADTGELFF.

The V call is TRBV19, the J call TRBJ2-4, with TRBD2 matching 7 bases. CDR1 is LNHDA and CDR2 is SQIVND in the germline V gene (reference sequence). The CDR3 covers 15 residues. After removal of 1 base from V and 8 bases from J, the junction contained 8 bases not matched to a gene. CDR3 sequence reads: CASSIVAGAADIQYF. CDR3 coding DNA: TGTGCCAGTAGTATAGTTGCGGGAGCGGCGGACATTCAGTACTTC.

The rearrangement joins TRBV5-1 to TRBJ2-1; 13 bases are a match to TRBD2. This CDR3 spans 18 amino acids. Germline trimming cut 3 bases from V and 1 base from J; bases unmatched to any gene: 7. Germline V lookup: CDR1 SGHRS, CDR2 YFSETQ. CDR3 in amino acids: CASSSGLAGDQSYNEQFF. As DNA, the CDR3 is TGCGCCAGCAGCTCTGGACTAGCGGGAGACCAATCCTACAATGAGCAGTTCTTC.

The genes are TRBV28 and TRBJ1-2; 8 positions agree with TRBD1. The germline V gene has CDR1 MDHEN and CDR2 SYDVKM. The length of the CDR3 is 14 residues. Trimming removed 6 bases from V and 7 bases from J; junction bases left unmatched: 10. In nucleotides, the CDR3 is TGTGCCAGCAGACGTGACAGGGGCTTTGGTGGCTACACCTTC. Protein: CASRRDRGFGGYTF.

This clone was recorded only once. This rearrangement joins TRBV5-4 to TRBJ2-7; the match to TRBD2 covers 7 bases. V shed 3 bases and J 5 bases; nucleotides not matched to a gene: 2. The germline gives CDR1 SGHNT, CDR2 YYREEE (reference sequence). This CDR3 is 12 amino acids long. The CDR3 here is CASSWTSNEQYF. In nucleotides, the CDR3 is TGTGCCAGCAGCTGGACTAGTAACGAGCAGTACTTC.

The chain carries TRBV30 and TRBJ1-1, with D unclear. Between the trimmed V and J ends, which lost 4 bases and 1 base, there was a span of 10 bases. The CDR3 contains 13 residues. Germline V gene lookup returns CDR1 GTSNPN and CDR2 SVGIG (reference sequence). CDR3 sequence (DNA): TGTGCCTGGACGCGGGAAGGGAACACTGAAGCTTTCTTT. As protein: CAWTREGNTEAFF.

V and J are TRBV7-3 and TRBJ1-1, with a weak D call TRBD1 (5 bases). V was trimmed by 3 bases and J by 5 bases, leaving 19 bases between them. The CDR3 spans 16 residues. Germline lookup yields CDR1 SGHTA and CDR2 FQGTGA. CDR3 in amino acids: CASSFGLRTGWTEAFF. In DNA, the CDR3 is TGTGCCAGCAGCTTTGGTCTGCGTACAGGCTGGACTGAAGCTTTCTTT.

V usage is TRBV12-5 and J usage is TRBJ1-5; D not resolved. The CDR3 has 14 amino acids. V was trimmed by 3 bases and J by 0 bases, leaving 6 bases between them. CDR1 and CDR2 (germline): LGHNT, FRNRAP. The CDR3 nucleotides are TGTGCTAGTGGTTTAAGCCTTAGCAATCAGCCCCAGCATTTT. It is translated as CASGLSLSNQPQHF.

The genes are TRBV25-1 and TRBJ2-3, with D possibly TRBD2 on 5 matching bases. CDR3 size: 12 residues. The germline V gene has CDR1 MGHDK and CDR2 SYGVNS. Trimming took off 2 bases at V and 5 bases at J, with 5 bases between the two ends. CDR3 bases: TGTGCCAGCAGTGAAGGAGGAGATACGCAGTATTTT. The encoded protein is CASSEGGDTQYF.

The CDR3 DNA reads as TGTGCCAGCAGTCCCCAGCGGGATACGCAGTATTTT. Amino acid sequence: CASSPQRDTQYF. The V gene is TRBV27, the J gene TRBJ2-3, with D maybe TRBD2 (5 bases). CDR1 is MNHEY and CDR2 is SMNVEV in the germline V gene (reference sequence). The CDR3 runs to 12 residues. V gave up 5 bases and J gave up 6 bases, with 9 bases separating them.

A single count supports this clone. The chain links TRBV7-6 to TRBJ2-6; 9 bases line up with TRBD1. The germline gives CDR1 SGHVS, CDR2 FNYEAQ. The CDR3 runs 16 residues. V was clipped by 5 bases and J by 0 bases; unmatched bases: 2. The CDR3 coding sequence is TGTGCCAGCAGCAGGACAGGGGCCTCTGGGGCCAACGTCCTGACTTTC. Protein product: CASSRTGASGANVLTF.